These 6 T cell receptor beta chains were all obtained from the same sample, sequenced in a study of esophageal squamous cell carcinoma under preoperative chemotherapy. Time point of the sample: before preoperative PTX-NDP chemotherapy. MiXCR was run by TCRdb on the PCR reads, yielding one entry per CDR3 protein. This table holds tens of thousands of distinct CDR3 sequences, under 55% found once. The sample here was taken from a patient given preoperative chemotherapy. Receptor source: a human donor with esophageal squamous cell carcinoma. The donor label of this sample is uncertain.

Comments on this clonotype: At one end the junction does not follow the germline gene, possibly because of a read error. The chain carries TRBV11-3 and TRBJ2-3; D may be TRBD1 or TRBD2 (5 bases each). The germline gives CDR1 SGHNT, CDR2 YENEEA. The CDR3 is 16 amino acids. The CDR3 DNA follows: TGTGCCAGCAGGGGTTGGACGGGCCGGGGCCCAGAGACGCAGTATTTC. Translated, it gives CASRGWTGRGPETQYF.

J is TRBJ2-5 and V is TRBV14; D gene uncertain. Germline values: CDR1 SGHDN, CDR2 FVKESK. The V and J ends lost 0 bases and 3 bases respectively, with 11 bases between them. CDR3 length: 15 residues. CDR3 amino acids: CASSQDPRSKETQYF. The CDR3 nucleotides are TGTGCCAGCAGCCAAGATCCCAGGTCTAAAGAGACCCAGTACTTC.

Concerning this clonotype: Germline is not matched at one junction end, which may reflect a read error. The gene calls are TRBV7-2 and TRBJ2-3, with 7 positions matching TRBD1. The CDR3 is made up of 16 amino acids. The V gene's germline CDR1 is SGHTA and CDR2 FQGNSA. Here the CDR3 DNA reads TGTGCGTGCCGCGCACAGGGGCGGAGAGCCACAGATACTCAGTATTTC. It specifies CACRAQGRRATDTQYF.

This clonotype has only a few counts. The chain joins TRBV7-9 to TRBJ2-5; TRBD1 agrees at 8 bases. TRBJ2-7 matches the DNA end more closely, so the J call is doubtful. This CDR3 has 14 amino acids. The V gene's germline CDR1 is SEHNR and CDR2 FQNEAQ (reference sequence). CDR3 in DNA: TGTGCCAGCAGCCCGGGGACAGGTGGGCGCGAGCAGTACTTC. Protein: CASSPGTGGREQYF.

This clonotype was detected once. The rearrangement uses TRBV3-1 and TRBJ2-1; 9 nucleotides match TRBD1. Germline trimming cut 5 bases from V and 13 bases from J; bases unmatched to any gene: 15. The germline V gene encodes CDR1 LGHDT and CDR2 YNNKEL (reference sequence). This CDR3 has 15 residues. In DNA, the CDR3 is TGTGCCAGCAGCTACGGGACAGGGAGCGGGGAGACCCAGTTCTTC. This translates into CASSYGTGSGETQFF.

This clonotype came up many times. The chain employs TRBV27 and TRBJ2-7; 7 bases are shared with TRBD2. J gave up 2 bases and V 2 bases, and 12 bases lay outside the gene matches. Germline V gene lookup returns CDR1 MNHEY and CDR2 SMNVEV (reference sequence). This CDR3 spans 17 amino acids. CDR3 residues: CASSLGVGAGPAYEQYF. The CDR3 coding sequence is TGTGCCAGCAGTTTAGGGGTCGGAGCGGGACCCGCCTACGAGCAGTACTTC.